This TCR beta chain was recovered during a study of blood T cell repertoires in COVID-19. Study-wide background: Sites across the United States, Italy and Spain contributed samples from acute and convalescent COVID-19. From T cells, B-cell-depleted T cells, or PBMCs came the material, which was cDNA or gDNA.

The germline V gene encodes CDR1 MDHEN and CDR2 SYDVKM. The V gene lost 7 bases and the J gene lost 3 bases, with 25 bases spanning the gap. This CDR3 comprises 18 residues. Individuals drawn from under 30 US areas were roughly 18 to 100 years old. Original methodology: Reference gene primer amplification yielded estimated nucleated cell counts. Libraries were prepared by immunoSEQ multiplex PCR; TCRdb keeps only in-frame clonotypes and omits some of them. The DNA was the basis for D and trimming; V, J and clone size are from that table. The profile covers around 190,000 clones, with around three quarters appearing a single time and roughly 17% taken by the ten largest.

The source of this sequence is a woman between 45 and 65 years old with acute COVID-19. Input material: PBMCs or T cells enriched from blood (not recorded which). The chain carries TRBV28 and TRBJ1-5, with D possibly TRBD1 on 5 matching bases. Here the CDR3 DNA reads TGTGCCAGCACCCCCCTAACCGAACGGGCCAGGGCCAATCAGCCCCAGCATTTT. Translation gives CASTPLTERARANQPQHF. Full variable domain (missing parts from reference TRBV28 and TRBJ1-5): DVKVTQSSRYLVKRTGEKVFLECVQDMDHENMFWYRQDPGLGLRLIYFSYDVKMKEKGDIPEGYSVSREKKERFSLILESASTNQTSMYLCASTPLTERARANQPQHFGDGTRLSIL.